A single sample gave rise to the 28 T cell receptor beta chains below, sequenced in a study of shared T cell receptors in the human thymus. The method was immunoSEQ multiplex PCR; TCRdb's version includes in-frame clones alone and lacks a portion of them. The profile shows 650,000 to 950,000 clones, approximately 83% of them singletons. The data also belong to a second study, concerning human thymus T cells.

The material sequenced was thymocytes. These receptors all stem from a girl under three years old with a congenital heart defect.

The chain has TRBV2 and TRBJ2-2; 9 nucleotides match TRBD1. CDR3 length: 17 amino acids. Trimming removed 2 bases from V and 4 bases from J; junction bases left unmatched: 8. Germline V lookup: CDR1 SNHLY, CDR2 FYNNEI. The CDR3 nucleotides are TGTGCCAGCAGTGAATGGCCCCGGGACAGGGTCACCGGGGAGCTGTTTTTT. Protein sequence: CASSEWPRDRVTGELFF.

V usage is TRBV19 and J usage is TRBJ1-6, with unresolved D. CDR1 and CDR2 from the germline V gene are LNHDA and SQIVND (reference sequence). CDR3 length: 16 amino acids. Trimming removed 3 bases from V and 0 bases from J, with 9 bases in between. The CDR3 reads CASSIDTSSYNSPLHF. CDR3 sequence (DNA): TGTGCCAGTAGTATCGACACGAGCTCCTATAATTCACCCCTCCACTTT.

The gene calls are TRBV9 and TRBJ1-2; TRBD1 matches at 7 bases. The V gene end was trimmed by 4 bases and the J gene end by 4 bases; junction bases not matched to a gene: 13. CDR1 and CDR2 (germline): SGDLS, YYNGEE. This CDR3 spans 16 amino acids. CDR3 sequence reads: CASSLTGAGGPYGYTF. The CDR3 DNA sequence: TGTGCCAGCAGCCTCACTGGGGCAGGGGGTCCCTATGGCTACACCTTC.

The rearrangement uses TRBV27 and TRBJ1-2; no reliable D call. CDR3 size: 17 residues. V lost 1 base to trimming and J lost 8 bases, with 23 bases between them. Germline V CDR1 and CDR2: MNHEY, SMNVEV (reference sequence). The chain's CDR3 is CASSLLQRERSLEGYTF. The CDR3, as DNA: TGTGCCAGCAGTTTATTGCAAAGGGAGAGGTCATTGGAAGGCTACACCTTC.

The chain uses TRBV13 and TRBJ1-1; D is possibly TRBD1 (5 bases). The CDR3 runs 11 residues. CDR1 PRHDT and CDR2 FYEKMQ come from the germline V gene (reference sequence). Trimming removed 1 base at V and 11 bases at J, with 8 bases between. CDR3: CASSLEGWAFF. DNA for the CDR3: TGTGCCAGCAGCTTAGAGGGGTGGGCTTTCTTT. Variable domain in full (rest from reference TRBV13 and TRBJ1-1): AAGVIQSPRHLIKEKRETATLKCYPIPRHDTVYWYQQGPGQDPQFLISFYEKMQSDKGSIPDRFSAQQFSDYHSELNMSSLELGDSALYFCASSLEGWAFFGQGTRLTVV.

J is TRBJ1-1 and V is TRBV28; 9 bases line up with TRBD1. After removal of 10 bases from V and 4 bases from J, the junction contained 13 bases not matched to a gene. Germline V gene data show CDR1 as MDHEN and CDR2 as SYDVKM. This CDR3 contains 15 residues. CDR3 residues: CATKEQGAEGTEAFF. The DNA of the CDR3 is TGTGCCACAAAAGAACAGGGGGCTGAGGGCACTGAAGCTTTCTTT. The whole variable domain, remainder taken from reference TRBV28 and TRBJ1-1, is DVKVTQSSRYLVKRTGEKVFLECVQDMDHENMFWYRQDPGLGLRLIYFSYDVKMKEKGDIPEGYSVSREKKERFSLILESASTNQTSMYLCATKEQGAEGTEAFFGQGTRLTVV.

This rearrangement joins TRBV7-9 to TRBJ2-3; a weak D match, TRBD1 (5 bases). Germline V gene data show CDR1 as SEHNR and CDR2 as FQNEAQ (reference sequence). The CDR3 sequence is 15 residues long. Trimming took 7 bases from V and 3 from J, leaving 17 bases between them. CDR3 loop: CASIKEGAGTDTQYF. The CDR3 DNA reads TGTGCCAGCATCAAAGAAGGGGCCGGAACAGATACGCAGTATTTT.

Only one count was recorded for this clone. The gene calls are TRBV5-1 and TRBJ1-1; 9 bases fit TRBD1. The CDR3 has 19 amino acids. V lost 7 bases to trimming and J lost 0 bases; unmatched junction nucleotides: 19. The germline CDR1 and CDR2 sequences are SGHRS and YFSETQ. The CDR3 loop reads CASGSGTGMQKSMNTEAFF. CDR3 nucleotides: TGCGCCAGCGGGAGCGGGACAGGGATGCAAAAGAGCATGAACACTGAAGCTTTCTTT.

The CDR3 coding sequence is TGTGCCAGTAAGCCGTTAGCGGGGCAGTACACCTCACGATACAATGAGCAGTTCTTC. Protein: CASKPLAGQYTSRYNEQFF. This chain joins TRBV5-4 and TRBJ2-1, with TRBD2 identical over 8 bases. This CDR3 region has 19 residues. After removal of 8 bases from V and 4 bases from J, the junction contained 23 bases not matched to a gene. Germline loops: CDR1 SGHNT, CDR2 YYREEE (reference sequence).

The chain employs TRBV29-1 and TRBJ2-7; maybe TRBD2 (6 bases). The CDR3 length is 13 residues. CDR1 is SQVTM, CDR2 ANQGSEA, per germline. The V end lost 6 bases, the J end lost 5 bases, and 17 bases lay between the germline ends. CDR3 sequence reads: CSVLVGGEDEQYF. CDR3 bases: TGCAGCGTCCTAGTTGGAGGGGAGGACGAGCAGTACTTC.

This chain links TRBV5-1 with TRBJ1-6; D call uncertain. Germline V lookup: CDR1 SGHRS, CDR2 YFSETQ. CDR3 length equals 15 residues. V was cut by 3 bases and J by 3 bases, with 10 bases left in between. The chain's CDR3 is CASSYIRDYNSPLHF. The DNA of the CDR3 is TGCGCCAGCAGCTACATACGGGACTATAATTCACCCCTCCACTTT.

This clone was seen a handful of times. The chain recombines TRBV4-3 with TRBJ1-1; no clear D. Germline V gene data show CDR1 as LGHNA and CDR2 as YSLEER. The CDR3 extends over 13 amino acids. V was pared by 1 base and J by 0 bases, with 3 bases between. CDR3 residues: CASSQAVNTEAFF. DNA of the CDR3: TGCGCCAGCAGCCAAGCAGTGAACACTGAAGCTTTCTTT.

This clone was counted a few times. At the DNA level, this CDR3 is encoded by other sequences in the same sample as well. The DNA for the CDR3 is TGTGCCAGCAGGAGGACAGTGAACACTGAAGCTTTCTTT. Protein sequence: CASRRTVNTEAFF. The rearrangement links TRBV7-9 to TRBJ1-1, with a weak D call TRBD1 (6 bases). In germline, CDR1 is SEHNR, CDR2 FQNEAQ (reference sequence). The ends were cut back, 6 bases at V and 0 bases at J, with 8 bases in the middle. The CDR3 covers 13 residues. The variable domain in full, with the rest retrieved from reference TRBV7-9 and TRBJ1-1, is DTGVSQNPRHKITKRGQNVTFRCDPISEHNRLYWYRQTLGQGPEFLTYFQNEAQLEKSRLLSDRFSAERPKGSFSTLEIQRTEQGDSAMYLCASRRTVNTEAFFGQGTRLTVV.

The chain uses TRBV6-1 and TRBJ2-3; D is ambiguous. The CDR3 consists of 16 residues. V lost 3 bases and J 1 base, leaving 14 bases between the germline ends. CDR1 and CDR2 (germline): MNHNS, SASEGT. CDR3 sequence (DNA): TGTGCCAGCAGTGAGGGTGGAGCGACCGGCACAGATACGCAGTATTTT. It codes for CASSEGGATGTDTQYF.

J is TRBJ2-7 and V is TRBV9; 11 nucleotides align to TRBD1. Trimming cost V 0 bases and J 2 bases; bases outside gene matches: 4. The CDR3 extends over 16 amino acids. Germline CDR1 SGDLS, CDR2 YYNGEE. CDR3 loop: CASSVGTGGYTYEQYF. The CDR3 region has the DNA TGTGCCAGCAGCGTAGGGACAGGGGGCTACACCTACGAGCAGTACTTC.

This sequence joins TRBV5-5 and TRBJ2-4; possibly TRBD2 for D (5 bases). Germline values: CDR1 SGHKS, CDR2 YYEKEE (reference sequence). The CDR3 loop spans 16 amino acids. Trimming removed 1 base at V and 0 bases at J, with 11 bases between. DNA of the CDR3: TGTGCCAGCAGCTTGACACGGGGATTAGCCAAAAACATTCAGTACTTC. It translates to CASSLTRGLAKNIQYF.

V usage is TRBV2 and J usage is TRBJ2-2; 7 bases are shared with TRBD2. Germline V CDR1 and CDR2: SNHLY, FYNNEI. The CDR3 spans 14 residues. Trimming at V came to 7 bases and at J to 3 bases, leaving 5 bases not matched to a gene. In DNA, the CDR3 is TGTGCCAGCATTGAGCGGGGCGACACCGGGGAGCTGTTTTTT. Translation gives CASIERGDTGELFF.

J is TRBJ1-5 and V is TRBV4-3; D is undetermined. Germline V CDR1 and CDR2: LGHNA, YSLEER. V was shortened by 0 bases and J by 6 bases, with 15 bases between the two germline ends. CDR3 length: 16 amino acids. CDR3 in amino acids: CASSQDRATEGQPQHF. The DNA of the CDR3 is TGCGCCAGCAGCCAAGACCGGGCCACAGAGGGTCAGCCCCAGCATTTT.

The J gene is TRBJ2-1, the V gene TRBV5-1, with D hard to call. Germline V CDR1 and CDR2: SGHRS, YFSETQ. Trimming pared 2 bases from V and 5 bases from J, leaving 14 bases between. The CDR3 is made up of 15 amino acids. Here the CDR3 DNA reads TGCGCCAGCAGCTTCAAACCTAGGATCAACAATGAGCAGTTCTTC. Protein sequence: CASSFKPRINNEQFF.

The V gene is TRBV29-1, the J gene TRBJ2-7, with D perhaps matching TRBD1 (5 bases). The ends were cut back, 4 bases at V and 5 bases at J, with 12 bases in the middle. This CDR3 spans 12 amino acids. CDR1 is SQVTM, CDR2 ANQGSEA, per germline. The CDR3 DNA follows: TGCAGCGTTGGAGGACAAGAGGACGAGCAGTACTTC. Its protein product is CSVGGQEDEQYF.

The chain is built from TRBV6-1 and TRBJ2-7, with TRBD1 matching over 12 bases. J lost 2 bases, V lost 7 bases, and 6 bases had no gene match. The germline V gene encodes CDR1 MNHNS and CDR2 SASEGT. The length of the CDR3 is 15 residues. Here the CDR3 DNA reads TGTGCCAGCACCCACGGGACAGGGGGCACCTACGAGCAGTACTTC. This codes for CASTHGTGGTYEQYF.

This sequence joins TRBV5-1 and TRBJ1-5; no definite D call. CDR1 is SGHRS and CDR2 is YFSETQ in the germline V gene. This CDR3 region has 18 residues. Trimming took 1 base from V and 5 from J, leaving 22 bases between them. The CDR3 sequence is CASSLLGTDQPGDQPQHF. CDR3 in DNA: TGCGCCAGCAGCTTGCTGGGCACCGACCAGCCAGGCGATCAGCCCCAGCATTTT.

The rearrangement joins TRBV5-1 to TRBJ2-3, with 8 bases aligning to TRBD2. V was pared by 6 bases and J by 2 bases, with 11 bases of the junction left unmatched. The CDR3 length is 16 residues. Per the germline V gene, CDR1 is SGHRS and CDR2 is YFSETQ. CDR3 region: CASNRVWRGATDTQYF. CDR3 DNA: TGCGCCAGCAATCGAGTCTGGCGGGGGGCCACAGATACGCAGTATTTT.

The chain recombines TRBV6-5 with TRBJ2-7; 7 bases fit TRBD1. Germline CDR1 and CDR2: MNHEY and SVGAGI. The trim removed 2 bases at V and 3 bases at J, leaving 10 bases unmatched. The CDR3 extends over 16 amino acids. The chain's CDR3 is CASSYGRTGVSYEQYF. Written as DNA, the CDR3 is TGTGCCAGCAGTTACGGAAGAACAGGGGTCAGCTACGAGCAGTACTTC.

This clone was counted once. V and J are TRBV4-1 and TRBJ2-2, with 9 bases aligning to TRBD2. The V gene's germline CDR1 is MGHRA and CDR2 YSYEKL. J was trimmed by 7 bases and V by 3 bases; bases with no gene match: 15. This CDR3 has 18 residues. This chain's CDR3 is CASSQPLAGDSPDGELFF. CDR3 bases: TGCGCCAGCAGCCAGCCTTTAGCGGGGGACTCTCCCGACGGGGAGCTGTTTTTT.

The chain is built from TRBV15 and TRBJ2-1; 8 bases are a match to TRBD1. CDR1 is LNHNV, CDR2 YYDKDF, per germline (reference sequence). The length of the CDR3 is 16 residues. With 3 bases clipped from V and 12 bases from J, the junction kept 16 bases outside the gene matches. Here the CDR3 DNA reads TGTGCCACCAGCAGGGCGACAGGGGCCCACAATGAGTGGCAGTTCTTC. This gives the protein CATSRATGAHNEWQFF.

This clone has just a few counts. The J gene is TRBJ2-2, the V gene TRBV27; D possibly corresponds to TRBD1 (6 bases). The ends were cut back, 8 bases at V and 4 bases at J, with 14 bases in the middle. Germline CDR1 reads MNHEY; CDR2 reads SMNVEV (reference sequence). This CDR3 is built from 14 residues. CDR3 protein: CASGVGAGTGELFF. Here the CDR3 DNA reads TGTGCCAGCGGGGTGGGGGCAGGCACCGGGGAGCTGTTTTTT.

This chain joins TRBV6-5 and TRBJ1-2, with D hard to call. The CDR3 is made up of 10 amino acids. Germline V lookup: CDR1 MNHEY, CDR2 SVGAGI. Trimming shortened V by 6 bases and J by 7 bases, and 6 bases separated the two germline ends. CDR3 bases: TGTGCCAGCAGCCTCTCTGGCTACACCTTC. Encoded protein: CASSLSGYTF.